This passage covers 18 T cell receptor beta chains from one sample sequenced in a study of Graves' ophthalmopathy and Graves' hyperthyroidism (dated by TCRdb to 2017 to 2018). Sequencing took place on an Illumina HiSeq 2000. For repertoire sequencing, TCR beta CDR3 regions were amplified from RNA transcripts. The first round of RT-PCR was done with HTBI primers and the Qiagen OneStep RT-PCR kit, and was followed by a second round of multiplex PCR, then size selection and purification. The raw public reads went through TCRdb reprocessing: fastp at Q25, MiXCR clone calling, in-frame beta chains kept. Rows merge per CDR3 protein into single entries with the most common DNA and genes. The sample has about 380,000 distinct CDR3 sequences on record, 15% of them singletons. The ten top clones hold roughly 7% of the sample. The sample taken for sequencing was peripheral blood. Source of these receptors: a woman aged 18-29 years with stable Graves' hyperthyroidism. Donor details come from another sample of the same person, matched by shared clones.

This clonotype appeared many times. Germline and junction disagree at one end, which may indicate a read error. The genes are TRBV5-1 and TRBJ1-2; the D gene is possibly TRBD1 (5 bases). The length of the CDR3 is 15 residues. In germline, CDR1 is SGHRS, CDR2 YFSETQ. The CDR3 spells CASTLGRDFNYGYTF. DNA for the CDR3: TGCGCCAGCACCTTGGGCAGGGACTTTAACTATGGCTACACCTTC.

This clonotype was counted at least ten times. This rearrangement joins TRBV7-2 to TRBJ1-6, with D possibly matching TRBD1 (6 bases). V lost 2 bases to trimming and J lost 9 bases, with 14 bases between them. CDR1 and CDR2 from the germline V gene are SGHTA and FQGNSA. CDR3 length: 15 amino acids. In DNA, the CDR3 is TGTGCCAGCAGCTTACAGGGGATGGTTGGTTCACCCCTCCACTTT. Protein product: CASSLQGMVGSPLHF. Variable domain in full (rest from reference TRBV7-2 and TRBJ1-6): GAGVSQSPSNKVTEKGKDVELRCDPISGHTALYWYRQSLGQGLEFLIYFQGNSAPDKSGLPSDRFSAERTGGSVSTLTIQRTQQEDSAVYLCASSLQGMVGSPLHFGNGTRLTVT.

At least ten counts were recorded for this clonotype. The rearrangement links TRBV12-3 or TRBV12-4 to TRBJ1-6; 7 bases fit TRBD1. The V and J ends lost 5 bases and 6 bases, in that order; junction bases with no gene match: 16. The CDR3 runs 18 residues. The chain's CDR3 is CASSAHLGTVAGNSPLHF. The CDR3, as DNA: TGTGCCAGCAGTGCTCACCTGGGGACAGTTGCGGGTAATTCACCCCTCCACTTT.

The chain carries TRBV28 and TRBJ2-2; no reliable D call. The CDR3 covers 15 residues. The V end was cut by 1 base, the J end by 1 base, with 7 bases between. The germline CDR1 and CDR2 sequences are MDHEN and SYDVKM. Here the CDR3 reads CASSLSGENTGELFF. The DNA of the CDR3 is TGTGCCAGCAGTTTATCAGGAGAGAACACCGGGGAGCTGTTTTTT.

The sample holds many counts of this clonotype. DNA of the CDR3: TGTGCCAGCAGCTTAGGGACAGGGGACGGTCAGCCCCAGCATTTT. Its translation: CASSLGTGDGQPQHF. The chain links TRBV7-9 to TRBJ1-5; TRBD1 aligns across 9 bases. The V segment lost 1 base and the J segment 6 bases; nucleotides outside the gene matches: 4. The length of the CDR3 is 15 residues. Germline V gene sequence: CDR1 SEHNR, CDR2 FQNEAQ (reference sequence).

This clonotype was found many times. V and J are TRBV19 and TRBJ2-7, with 7 bases lining up with TRBD1. With 5 bases clipped from V and 7 bases from J, the junction kept 11 bases outside the gene matches. This CDR3 is 14 amino acids long. Germline V gene sequence: CDR1 LNHDA, CDR2 SQIVND (reference sequence). The CDR3 here is CASSPRQGLREQYF. As DNA, the CDR3 is TGTGCCAGTAGTCCCAGACAGGGTTTGAGAGAGCAGTACTTC. The full variable domain, with the rest looked up from reference TRBV19 and TRBJ2-7, is DGGITQSPKYLFRKEGQNVTLSCEQNLNHDAMYWYRQDPGQGLRLIYYSQIVNDFQKGDIAEGYSVSREKKESFPLTVTSAQKNPTAFYLCASSPRQGLREQYFGPGTRLTVT.

V is TRBV3-1 and J is TRBJ2-7; D gene ambiguous. Germline CDR1 LGHDT, CDR2 YNNKEL (reference sequence). The CDR3 has 15 residues. Trimming removed 1 base from V and 2 bases from J, with 12 bases in between. CDR3: CASSQGPTATYEQYF. For the CDR3, the DNA is TGTGCCAGCAGCCAAGGTCCGACGGCCACCTACGAGCAGTACTTC.

In its sample, this clonotype was seen many times. This sequence joins TRBV6-1 and TRBJ1-5, with TRBD1 matching 10 bases. This CDR3 has 15 amino acids. V shed 4 bases and J 7 bases; nucleotides not matched to a gene: 7. CDR1 and CDR2 (germline): MNHNS, SASEGT. CDR3 protein: CASSVTGGGGQPQHF. CDR3 coding DNA: TGTGCCAGCAGTGTGACAGGGGGCGGCGGACAGCCCCAGCATTTT.

Many counts were recorded for this clonotype. The V call is TRBV19, the J call TRBJ1-1, with 7 bases aligning to TRBD1. CDR3 length: 13 residues. Germline V lookup: CDR1 LNHDA, CDR2 SQIVND (reference sequence). J was trimmed by 0 bases and V by 8 bases; bases with no gene match: 3. The CDR3 DNA reads TGTGCCAGTCAGACAGGGATGAACACTGAAGCTTTCTTT. The encoded protein is CASQTGMNTEAFF.

This clonotype was seen repeatedly, ten times or more. This chain joins TRBV7-9 and TRBJ1-1; no clear D gene. The CDR3 is 15 amino acids. Germline CDR1 and CDR2: SEHNR and FQNEAQ (reference sequence). V gave up 5 bases and J gave up 4 bases, with 17 bases separating them. In nucleotides, the CDR3 is TGTGCCAGCAGCCCACCACAAAGGCGGGGCACTGAAGCTTTCTTT. It encodes CASSPPQRRGTEAFF.

In DNA, the CDR3 is TGTGCCAGCAGGGACAGGGGGCAGAACGAGCAGTACTTC. Encoded protein: CASRDRGQNEQYF. V and J are TRBV6-1 and TRBJ2-7; 11 bases map to TRBD1. Germline V gene data show CDR1 as MNHNS and CDR2 as SASEGT. V trimming: 6 bases; J trimming: 5 bases; junction bases outside the gene matches: 3. This CDR3 has 13 residues.

This clonotype has at least ten counts. Here the CDR3 DNA reads TGTGCCAGTAGTGCCTCGACAGGGTCCAACGAGCAGTACTTC. Translated: CASSASTGSNEQYF. The chain is built from TRBV19 and TRBJ2-7; 7 bases map to TRBD1. The CDR3 is 14 amino acids. With 5 bases clipped from V and 5 bases from J, the junction kept 9 bases outside the gene matches. Germline loops: CDR1 LNHDA, CDR2 SQIVND (reference sequence).

This clonotype came up many times. V is TRBV20-1 and J is TRBJ2-7; 7 bases agree with TRBD2. The CDR3 sequence is 13 residues long. V gave up 1 base and J gave up 2 bases; unmatched junction bases: 2. Germline CDR1 is DFQATT and CDR2 is SNEGSKA (reference sequence). The CDR3 nucleotides are TGCAGTGCTAGAGTGGGGGGGACCTACGAGCAGTACTTC. Protein: CSARVGGTYEQYF.

This clonotype was detected many times. This chain links TRBV12-3 or TRBV12-4 with TRBJ1-1, with D hard to call. The CDR3 runs to 13 residues. Trimming took off 1 base at V and 8 bases at J, with 11 bases between the two ends. CDR3 DNA: TGTGCCAGCAGTTTAGGCGGCGGTCCCGAAGCTTTCTTT. Encoded protein: CASSLGGGPEAFF.

V is TRBV25-1 and J is TRBJ2-5; no clear D gene. V was shortened by 5 bases and J by 2 bases, with 18 bases between the two germline ends. This CDR3 is built from 16 residues. Germline V gene sequence: CDR1 MGHDK, CDR2 SYGVNS. Here the CDR3 reads CASSNSFATRQETQYF. The CDR3 DNA is TGTGCCAGCAGTAACTCCTTCGCCACAAGACAAGAGACCCAGTACTTC.

This clonotype has a count of ten or more. This sequence joins TRBV2 and TRBJ1-5; maybe TRBD1 (5 bases). This CDR3 has 14 amino acids. CDR1 SNHLY and CDR2 FYNNEI come from the germline V gene. Trimming removed 5 bases at V and 7 bases at J, with 15 bases between. The CDR3 here is CASSMGGAGQPQHF. CDR3 DNA sequence: TGTGCCAGCAGTATGGGTGGGGCAGGACAGCCCCAGCATTTT.

As concerns this clonotype: One end of the junction varies from germline; a read error may be responsible. The chain combines TRBV5-1 with TRBJ1-6, with TRBD1 as a possible D gene (6 bases). This CDR3 region has 14 residues. Germline loops: CDR1 SGHRS, CDR2 YFSETQ. The CDR3 is CASNLGDMASPLHF. The CDR3 DNA reads TGCGCCAGCAACTTGGGGGACATGGCCTCACCCCTCCACTTT.

This clonotype was counted many times. V is TRBV20-1 and J is TRBJ1-1; TRBD1 agrees at 9 bases. Germline CDR1 and CDR2: DFQATT and SNEGSKA (reference sequence). The J segment lost 1 base and the V segment lost 7 bases, leaving 4 bases of the junction unmatched. This CDR3 region has 13 residues. CDR3 nucleotide sequence: TGCAGTGTGGACAGGGGATGGAACACTGAAGCTTTCTTT. Translated, it gives CSVDRGWNTEAFF.